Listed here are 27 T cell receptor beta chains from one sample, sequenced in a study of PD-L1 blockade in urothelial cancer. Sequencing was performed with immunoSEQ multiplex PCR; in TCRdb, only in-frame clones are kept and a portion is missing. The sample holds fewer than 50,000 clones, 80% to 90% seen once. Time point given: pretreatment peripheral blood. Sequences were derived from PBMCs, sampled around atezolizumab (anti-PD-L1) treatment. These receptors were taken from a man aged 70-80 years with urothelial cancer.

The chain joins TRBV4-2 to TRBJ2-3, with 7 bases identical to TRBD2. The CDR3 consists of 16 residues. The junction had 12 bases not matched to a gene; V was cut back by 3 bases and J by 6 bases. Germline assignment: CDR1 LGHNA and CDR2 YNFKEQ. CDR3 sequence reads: CASSQGGTSWGDTQYF. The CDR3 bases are TGTGCCAGCAGCCAGGGGGGGACTTCCTGGGGGGATACGCAGTATTTT.

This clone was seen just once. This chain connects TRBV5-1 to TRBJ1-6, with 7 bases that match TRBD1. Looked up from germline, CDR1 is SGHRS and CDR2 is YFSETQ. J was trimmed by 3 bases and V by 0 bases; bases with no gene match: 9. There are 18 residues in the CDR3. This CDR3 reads CASSLEAPGTDYNSPLHF. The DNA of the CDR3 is TGCGCCAGCAGCTTGGAAGCCCCGGGGACAGACTATAATTCACCCCTCCACTTT.

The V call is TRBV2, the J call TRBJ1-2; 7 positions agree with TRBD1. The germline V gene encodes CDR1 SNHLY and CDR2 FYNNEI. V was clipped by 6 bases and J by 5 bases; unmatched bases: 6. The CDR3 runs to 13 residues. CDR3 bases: TGTGCCAGCAGGGGGACAGATTTATATGGCTACACCTTC. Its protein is CASRGTDLYGYTF.

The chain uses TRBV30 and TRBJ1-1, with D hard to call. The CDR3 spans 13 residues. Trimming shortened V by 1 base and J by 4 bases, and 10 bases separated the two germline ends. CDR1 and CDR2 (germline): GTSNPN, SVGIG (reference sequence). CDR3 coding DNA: TGTGCCTGGAGTGGTAATGTGGCCACTGAAGCTTTCTTT. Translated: CAWSGNVATEAFF.

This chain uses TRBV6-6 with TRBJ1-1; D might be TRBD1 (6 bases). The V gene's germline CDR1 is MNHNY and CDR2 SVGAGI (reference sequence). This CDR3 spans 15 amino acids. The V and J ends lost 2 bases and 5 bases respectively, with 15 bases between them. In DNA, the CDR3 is TGTGCCAGCAGTTACGCCACCCCGCAGGGGACTGAAGCTTTCTTT. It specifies CASSYATPQGTEAFF.

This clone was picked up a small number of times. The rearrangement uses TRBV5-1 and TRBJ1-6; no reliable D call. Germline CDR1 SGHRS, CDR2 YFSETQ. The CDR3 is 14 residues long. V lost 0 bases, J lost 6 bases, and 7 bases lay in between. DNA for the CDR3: TGCGCCAGCAGCTTGGAAACAAGTAATTCACCCCTCCACTTT. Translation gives CASSLETSNSPLHF.

CDR3 nucleotide sequence: TGTGCCAGAAGGACCTTTTTGGGCCCTGACGAGCAGTACTTC. It specifies CARRTFLGPDEQYF. The rearrangement uses TRBV5-3 and TRBJ2-7; D unclear. TRBV5-3 is an open reading frame, and its role is uncertain. V lost 5 bases, J lost 5 bases, and 17 bases lay in between. The CDR3 has 14 residues.

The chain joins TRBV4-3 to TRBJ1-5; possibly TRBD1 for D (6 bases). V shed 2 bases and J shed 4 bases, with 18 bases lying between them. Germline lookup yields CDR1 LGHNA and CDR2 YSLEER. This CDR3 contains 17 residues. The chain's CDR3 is CASSQNHYDRLNQPQHF. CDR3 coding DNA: TGCGCCAGCAGCCAAAACCATTATGACAGGCTTAATCAGCCCCAGCATTTT.

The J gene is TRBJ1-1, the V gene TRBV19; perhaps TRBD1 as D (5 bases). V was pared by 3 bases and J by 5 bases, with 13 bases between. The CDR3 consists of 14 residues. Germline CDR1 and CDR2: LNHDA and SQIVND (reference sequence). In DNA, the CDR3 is TGTGCCAGTAGTATCCAGGGCGCTAGAACTGAAGCTTTCTTT. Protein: CASSIQGARTEAFF.

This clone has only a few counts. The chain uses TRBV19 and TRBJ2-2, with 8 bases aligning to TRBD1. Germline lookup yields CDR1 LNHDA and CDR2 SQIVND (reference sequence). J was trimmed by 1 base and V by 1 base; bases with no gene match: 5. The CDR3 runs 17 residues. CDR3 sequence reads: CASSIGTGTGNTGELFF. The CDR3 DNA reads TGTGCCAGTAGTATAGGTACCGGGACAGGGAACACCGGGGAGCTGTTTTTT.

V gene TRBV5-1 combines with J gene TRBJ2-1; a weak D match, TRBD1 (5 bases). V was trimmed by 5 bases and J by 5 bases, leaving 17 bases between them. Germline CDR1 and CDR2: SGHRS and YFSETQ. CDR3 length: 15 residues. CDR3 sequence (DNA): TGCGCCAGCAGTAGGGGATTCGCGGCCGACAATGAGCAGTTCTTC. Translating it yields CASSRGFAADNEQFF.

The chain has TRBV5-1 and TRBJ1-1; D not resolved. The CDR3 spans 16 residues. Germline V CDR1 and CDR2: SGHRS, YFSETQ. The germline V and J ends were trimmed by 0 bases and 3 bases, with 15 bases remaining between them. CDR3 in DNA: TGCGCCAGCAGCTTGGCTTTCGGTAGGGAGCACACTGAAGCTTTCTTT. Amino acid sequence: CASSLAFGREHTEAFF.

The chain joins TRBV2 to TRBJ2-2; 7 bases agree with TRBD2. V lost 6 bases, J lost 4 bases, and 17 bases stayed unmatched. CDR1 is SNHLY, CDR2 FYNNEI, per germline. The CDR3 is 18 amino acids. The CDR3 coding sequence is TGTGCCAGCAGGCCGGTGGGAGGGCGGAGAGCGGGCACCGGGGAGCTGTTTTTT. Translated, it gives CASRPVGGRRAGTGELFF.

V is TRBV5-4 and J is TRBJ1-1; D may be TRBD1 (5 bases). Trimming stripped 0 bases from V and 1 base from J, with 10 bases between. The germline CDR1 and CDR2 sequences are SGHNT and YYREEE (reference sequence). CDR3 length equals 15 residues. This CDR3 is CASSLAVGGNTEAFF. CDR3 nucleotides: TGTGCCAGCAGCTTGGCCGTCGGGGGGAACACTGAAGCTTTCTTT. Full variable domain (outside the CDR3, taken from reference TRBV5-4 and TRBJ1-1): ETGVTQSPTHLIKTRGQQVTLRCSSQSGHNTVSWYQQALGQGPQFIFQYYREEENGRGNFPPRFSGLQFPNYSSELNVNALELDDSALYLCASSLAVGGNTEAFFGQGTRLTVV.

DNA for the CDR3: TGTGCCATCAGTGGGTTTGGGGGCCTAGGCACTGAAGCTTTCTTT. Amino acids: CAISGFGGLGTEAFF. This rearrangement joins TRBV10-3 to TRBJ1-1, with D possibly matching TRBD1 (6 bases). Looked up from germline, CDR1 is ENHRY and CDR2 is SYGVKD. The V gene lost 4 bases and the J gene lost 4 bases, with 16 bases spanning the gap. CDR3 length: 15 amino acids.

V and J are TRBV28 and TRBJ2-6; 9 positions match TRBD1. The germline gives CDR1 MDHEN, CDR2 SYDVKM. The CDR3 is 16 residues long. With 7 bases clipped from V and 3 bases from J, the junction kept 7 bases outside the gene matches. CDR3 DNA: TGTGCCAGCACAGTACAGGGGGCGCGTGGGGCCAACGTCCTGACTTTC. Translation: CASTVQGARGANVLTF.

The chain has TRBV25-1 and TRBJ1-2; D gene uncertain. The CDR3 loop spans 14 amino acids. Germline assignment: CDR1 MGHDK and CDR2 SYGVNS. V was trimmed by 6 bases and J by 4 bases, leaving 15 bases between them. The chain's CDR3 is CASSRGSAGYGYTF. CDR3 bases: TGTGCCAGCAGCCGTGGTTCGGCAGGCTATGGCTACACCTTC.

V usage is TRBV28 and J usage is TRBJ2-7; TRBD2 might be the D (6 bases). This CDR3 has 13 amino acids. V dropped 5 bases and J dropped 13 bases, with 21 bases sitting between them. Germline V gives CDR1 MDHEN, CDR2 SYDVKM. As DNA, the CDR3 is TGTGCCAGCAGTCCTAGGGACTCGCTGGTTAGTTACTTC. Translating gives CASSPRDSLVSYF.

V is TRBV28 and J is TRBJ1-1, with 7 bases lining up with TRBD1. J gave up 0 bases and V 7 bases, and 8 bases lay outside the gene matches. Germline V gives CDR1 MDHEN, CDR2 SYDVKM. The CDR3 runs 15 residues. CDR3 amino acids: CASTSGGGLNTEAFF. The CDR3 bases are TGTGCCAGCACCTCTGGAGGGGGCTTGAACACTGAAGCTTTCTTT.

In DNA, the CDR3 is TGTGCCAGCAGCCCGGACAGGGGGCGCCTGGCAGTGAGTAATGAAAAACTGTTTTTT. Protein sequence: CASSPDRGRLAVSNEKLFF. The chain uses TRBV4-2 and TRBJ1-4; 11 bases map to TRBD1. This CDR3 region has 19 residues. Germline V lookup: CDR1 LGHNA, CDR2 YNFKEQ. After removal of 4 bases from V and 4 bases from J, the junction contained 14 bases not matched to a gene.

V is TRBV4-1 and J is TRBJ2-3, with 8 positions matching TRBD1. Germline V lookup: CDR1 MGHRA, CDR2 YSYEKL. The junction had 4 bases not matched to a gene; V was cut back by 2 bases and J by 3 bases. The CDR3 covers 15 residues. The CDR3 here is CASSQQGARTDTQYF. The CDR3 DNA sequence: TGCGCCAGCAGCCAACAGGGGGCGCGGACAGATACGCAGTATTTT.

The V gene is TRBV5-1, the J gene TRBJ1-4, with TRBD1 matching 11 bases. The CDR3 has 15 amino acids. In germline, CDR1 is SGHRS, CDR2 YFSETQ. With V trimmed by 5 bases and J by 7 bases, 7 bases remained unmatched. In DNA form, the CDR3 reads TGCGCCAGCAGTTGGGGGGACAGGGGGATTGAAAAACTGTTTTTT. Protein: CASSWGDRGIEKLFF.

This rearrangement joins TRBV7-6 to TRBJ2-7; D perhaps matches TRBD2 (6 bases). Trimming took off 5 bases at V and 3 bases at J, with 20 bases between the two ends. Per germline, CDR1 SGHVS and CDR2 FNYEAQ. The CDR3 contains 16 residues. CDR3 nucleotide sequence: TGTGCCAGCAGCGCGAACCGGGACTCCAATCACTACGAGCAGTACTTC. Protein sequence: CASSANRDSNHYEQYF. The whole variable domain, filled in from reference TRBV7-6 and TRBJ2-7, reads GAGVSQSPRYKVTKRGQDVALRCDPISGHVSLYWYRQALGQGPEFLTYFNYEAQQDKSGLPNDRFSAERPEGSISTLTIQRTEQRDSAMYRCASSANRDSNHYEQYFGPGTRLTVT.

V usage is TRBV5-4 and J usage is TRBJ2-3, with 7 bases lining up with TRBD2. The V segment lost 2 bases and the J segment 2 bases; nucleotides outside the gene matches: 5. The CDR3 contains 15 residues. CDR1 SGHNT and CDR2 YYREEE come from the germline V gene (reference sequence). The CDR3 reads CASSFGGRATDTQYF. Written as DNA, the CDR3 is TGTGCCAGCAGCTTCGGAGGGAGGGCCACAGATACGCAGTATTTT.

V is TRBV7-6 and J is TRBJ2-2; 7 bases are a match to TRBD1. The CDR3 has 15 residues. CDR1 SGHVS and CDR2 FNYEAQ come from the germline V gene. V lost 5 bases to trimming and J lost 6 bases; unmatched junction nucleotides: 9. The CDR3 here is CASSNNDRVAGELFF. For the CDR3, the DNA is TGTGCCAGCAGCAACAACGACAGGGTAGCCGGGGAGCTGTTTTTT.

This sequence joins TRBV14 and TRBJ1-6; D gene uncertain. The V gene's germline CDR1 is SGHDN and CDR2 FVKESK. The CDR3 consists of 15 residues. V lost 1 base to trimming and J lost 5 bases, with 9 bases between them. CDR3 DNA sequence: TGTGCCAGCAGCCAAGTCACCGGGAATAATTCACCCCTCCACTTT. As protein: CASSQVTGNNSPLHF.

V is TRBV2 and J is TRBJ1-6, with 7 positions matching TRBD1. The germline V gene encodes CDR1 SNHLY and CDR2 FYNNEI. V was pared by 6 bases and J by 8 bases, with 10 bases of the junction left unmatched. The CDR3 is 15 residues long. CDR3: CASSLRTGRDSPLHF. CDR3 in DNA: TGTGCCAGCAGCCTTCGGACAGGCAGGGATTCACCCCTCCACTTT.